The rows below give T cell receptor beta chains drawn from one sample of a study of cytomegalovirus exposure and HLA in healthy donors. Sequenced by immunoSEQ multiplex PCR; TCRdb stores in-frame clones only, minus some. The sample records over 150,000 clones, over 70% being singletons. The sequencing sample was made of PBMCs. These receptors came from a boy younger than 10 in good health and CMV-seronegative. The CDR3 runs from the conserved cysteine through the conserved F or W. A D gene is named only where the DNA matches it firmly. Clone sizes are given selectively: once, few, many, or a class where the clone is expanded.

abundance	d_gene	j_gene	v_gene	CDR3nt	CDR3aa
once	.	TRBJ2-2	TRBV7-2	TGTGCCAGCGGGCAAGGTCCTAACACCGGGGAGCTGTTTTTT	CASGQGPNTGELFF
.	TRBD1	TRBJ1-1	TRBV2	TGTGCCAGCAGTGGACAGGGTGGTACTGAAGCTTTCTTT	CASSGQGGTEAFF
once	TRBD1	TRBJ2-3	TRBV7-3	TGTGCCAGCAGCCCAACAGGGGATATCACAGATACGCAGTATTTT	CASSPTGDITDTQYF
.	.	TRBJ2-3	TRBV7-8	TGTGCCAGCAGCCTTGGACTTAGCACAGATACGCAGTATTTT	CASSLGLSTDTQYF
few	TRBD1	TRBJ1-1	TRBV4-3	TGCGCCAGCAGCCAAGAGCCCACCGGGAGGGGGCAAGCTTTCTTT	CASSQEPTGRGQAFF
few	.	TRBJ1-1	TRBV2	TGTGCCAGCAGTGAAGGGCACAGCACTGAAGCTTTCTTT	CASSEGHSTEAFF
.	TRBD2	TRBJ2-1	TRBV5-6	TGTGCCAGCACCCTCCCAGGGACTAGCAATTACAATGAGCAGTTCTTC	CASTLPGTSNYNEQFF
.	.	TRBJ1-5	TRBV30	TGTGCCTGGGCACGACAGAGCAATCAGCCCCAGCATTTT	CAWARQSNQPQHF
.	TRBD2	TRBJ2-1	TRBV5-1	TGCGCCAGCAGCTTGCGGTCTAGCGGGTCTGCCAACAATGAGCAGTTCTTC	CASSLRSSGSANNEQFF
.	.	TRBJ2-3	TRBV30	TGTGCCTGGAGCGCCCACTCGGGAGATACGCAGTATTTT	CAWSAHSGDTQYF
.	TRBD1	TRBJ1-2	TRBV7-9	TGTGCCAGCAGCTTGGGACAGAACTATGGCTACACCTTC	CASSLGQNYGYTF
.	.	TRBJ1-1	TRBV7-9	TGTGCCAGCAGCTCCAAGGGGGAAGCTTTCTTT	CASSSKGEAFF
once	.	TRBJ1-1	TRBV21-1	TGTGCCAGCAGCAGGCGGACAGCGACGAACACTGAAGCTTTCTTT	CASSRRTATNTEAFF
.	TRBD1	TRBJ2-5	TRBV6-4	TGTGCCAGCAGTGGTAACAGGGGGGTCCAAGAGACCCAGTACTTC	CASSGNRGVQETQYF
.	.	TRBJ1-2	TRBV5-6	TGTGCCAGCAGCTTTACGGGGAGAATACCCTATGGCTACACCTTC	CASSFTGRIPYGYTF
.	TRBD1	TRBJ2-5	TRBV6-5	TGTGCCAGCAGTTACCCCCCAAGGGGGACAGGGGAGACCCAGTACTTC	CASSYPPRGTGETQYF
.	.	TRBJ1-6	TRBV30	TGTGCCTGGAGTGTATCAGGAAATAATTCACCCCTCCACTTT	CAWSVSGNNSPLHF
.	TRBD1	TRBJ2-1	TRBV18	TGTGCCAGCTCACAGGGACAGGGGGCTGGGAATGAGCAGTTCTTC	CASSQGQGAGNEQFF